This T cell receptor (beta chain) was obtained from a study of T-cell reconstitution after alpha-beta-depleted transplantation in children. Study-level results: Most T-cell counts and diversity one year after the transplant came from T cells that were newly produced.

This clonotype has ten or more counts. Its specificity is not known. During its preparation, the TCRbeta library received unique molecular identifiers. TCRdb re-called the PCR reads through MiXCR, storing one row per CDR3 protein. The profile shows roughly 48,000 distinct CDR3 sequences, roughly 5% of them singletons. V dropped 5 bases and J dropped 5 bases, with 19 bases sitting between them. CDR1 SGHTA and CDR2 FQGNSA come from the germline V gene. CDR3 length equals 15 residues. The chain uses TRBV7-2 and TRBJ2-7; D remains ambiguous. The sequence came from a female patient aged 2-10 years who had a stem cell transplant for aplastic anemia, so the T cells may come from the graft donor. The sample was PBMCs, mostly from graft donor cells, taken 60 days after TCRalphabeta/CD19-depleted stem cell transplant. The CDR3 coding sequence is TGTGCCAGCAGCGTAGTAGACCTGACCATAGACGAGCAGTACTTC. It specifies CASSVVDLTIDEQYF.